A selection of T cell receptor beta chains follows, all from one sample in a study of shared clonotypes between healthy human individuals. Data came from immunoSEQ multiplex PCR; TCRdb stores just in-frame clones and leaves some out. The table lists millions of clones, 90% to 95% of them singletons, with 0.1% to 0.15% in the top ten. Input material: naive CD4+ T cells sorted from blood. The receptor source for this set is a man younger than 35 in good health. Each CDR3 is given with its conserved first and last residue. Fields, in order: V gene, J gene, clone size, D gene, CDR3 DNA, CDR3 protein. D genes are given only for firm matches. Rows may omit the clone size; those that give it use once, few, many or a size class.

TRBV5-5	TRBJ2-3	NA	NA	TGTGCCAGCAGCCCGTCGGGCACAGATACGCAGTATTTT	CASSPSGTDTQYF
TRBV6-5	TRBJ1-4	NA	NA	TGTGCCAGCAGTTACTCTCCAGGGGCTGGGGATCTGTTTTTT	CASSYSPGAGDLFF
TRBV28	TRBJ1-2	NA	TRBD1	TGTGCCAGCAGTTTGGTGGACAGGGGCGGCGGCTACACCTTC	CASSLVDRGGGYTF
TRBV25-1	TRBJ1-6	NA	TRBD1	TGTGCCAGCAGTGTTACAGGGGCCTATAATTCACCCCTCCACTTT	CASSVTGAYNSPLHF
TRBV11-2	TRBJ2-3	NA	NA	TGTGCCAGCAGCTTAGAGGGGCCGCAGTATTTT	CASSLEGPQYF
TRBV11-2	TRBJ2-7	NA	NA	TGTGCCAGCAGTTTCGGCGAGGTGAACGAGCAGTACTTC	CASSFGEVNEQYF
TRBV29-1	TRBJ1-2	NA	TRBD1	TGCAGCGTTGAGGCAGGGGGCTATGGCTACACCTTC	CSVEAGGYGYTF
TRBV10-3	TRBJ2-1	NA	TRBD1	TGTGCCATCACTACCGGACAGGGGAACAATGAGCAGTTCTTC	CAITTGQGNNEQFF
TRBV6-5	TRBJ1-1	NA	NA	TGTGCCAGCAGGGCCCCGGGTACGAACACTGAAGCTTTCTTT	CASRAPGTNTEAFF
TRBV9	TRBJ1-4	NA	TRBD1	TGTGCCAGCAGCAGGACAGGGGGGGATACTAATGAAAAACTGTTTTTT	CASSRTGGDTNEKLFF
TRBV5-4	TRBJ2-2	NA	NA	TGTGCCAGCAGCTACAAAGGGTTTCCTGTTGGGACCGGGGAGCTGTTTTTT	CASSYKGFPVGTGELFF
TRBV30	TRBJ2-7	NA	NA	TGTGCCTGGAACAGGGTTGGCGAGCAGTACTTC	CAWNRVGEQYF
TRBV30	TRBJ2-3	NA	NA	TGTGCCTGGAGTGTTCTTTCCACAGATACGCAGTATTTT	CAWSVLSTDTQYF
TRBV10-1	TRBJ2-4	NA	TRBD1	TGCGCCAGCAGTGAAGGACAGGACCCCGTCGGCATTCAGTACTTC	CASSEGQDPVGIQYF
TRBV7-2	TRBJ2-1	NA	TRBD2	TGTGCCAGCAGCTCCCTTGCGGGGGGATGGAATGAGCAGTTCTTC	CASSSLAGGWNEQFF
TRBV5-5	TRBJ1-5	NA	TRBD1	TGTGCCAGCAGCCCCCCCGGAGGGGTACAGGGGTTCCAGCCCCAGCATTTT	CASSPPGGVQGFQPQHF
TRBV5-1	TRBJ1-1	NA	NA	TGCGCCAGCAGCTTGGCCCTACAGGGGAACACTGAAGCTTTCTTT	CASSLALQGNTEAFF
TRBV29-1	TRBJ2-7	NA	NA	TGCAGCGCCCAAGACTGGGCCGGCGAGCAGTACTTC	CSAQDWAGEQYF
TRBV5-1	TRBJ2-1	NA	TRBD2	TGCGCCAGCAGCCTAGGGACTAGCGATTACAATGAGCAGTTCTTC	CASSLGTSDYNEQFF
TRBV6-1	TRBJ1-2	NA	NA	TGTGCCAGCAGTGCGGTCGAGCGGGTTTATGGCTACACCTTC	CASSAVERVYGYTF
TRBV30	TRBJ1-4	NA	TRBD1	TGTGCCTGGATGCACTGGACAGGGGGGAATGAAAAACTGTTTTTT	CAWMHWTGGNEKLFF
TRBV7-9	TRBJ1-3	NA	NA	TGTGCCAGCAGCCCCACAGGCAAGGATGGAAACACCATATATTTT	CASSPTGKDGNTIYF
TRBV6-6	TRBJ2-1	NA	TRBD2	TGTGCCAGCGGGACTAGCGGAGGCGTCTACAATGAGCAGTTCTTC	CASGTSGGVYNEQFF
TRBV25-1	TRBJ1-3	NA	NA	TGTGCCAGCAGCACCGTAACTGGAAACACCATATATTTT	CASSTVTGNTIYF
TRBV19	TRBJ1-1	few	TRBD1	TGTGCCAGTAGTGACAGGGGGACTGAAGCTTTCTTT	CASSDRGTEAFF
TRBV15	TRBJ2-5	NA	NA	TGTGCCACCAGCAGAGACCGGGAGACCCAGTACTTC	CATSRDRETQYF
TRBV7-2	TRBJ1-4	few	NA	TGTGCCAGCAGCTTCCTTTCTTCAGGGAATGAAAAACTGTTTTTT	CASSFLSSGNEKLFF
TRBV11-3	TRBJ2-2	NA	NA	TGTGCCAGCAGCATGGGACAGAACACCGGGGAGCTGTTTTTT	CASSMGQNTGELFF